Presented here are 31 T cell receptor beta chains from one specimen sequenced in a study of T cells in Graves' hyperthyroidism and ophthalmopathy. Researchers amplified the TCR beta CDR3 regions from RNA transcripts. TCR CDR3 regions were first amplified by RT-PCR with HTBI primers. Via MiXCR, TCRdb re-called the multiplex PCR reads, giving one row per CDR3 protein. The data show 350,000 to 400,000 distinct CDR3 sequences, with about a fifth seen just once and 3% to 4.5% held by the top ten. The material sequenced was blood. The receptors come from a woman between 18 and 29 years old with Graves' hyperthyroidism.

This clonotype was detected many times. The conserved phenylalanine or tryptophan normally closing the CDR3 is absent here, so this likely arose from a read error. J is TRBJ1-3 and V is TRBV6-1; 9 nucleotides match TRBD1. CDR1 and CDR2 (germline): MNHNS, SASEGT. J lost 0 bases, V lost 6 bases, and 0 bases had no gene match. The CDR3 consists of 14 residues. CDR3: CASRTGGSGNTIYL. CDR3 DNA: TGTGCCAGCAGGACAGGGGGCTCTGGAAACACCATATATCTT.

The chain couples TRBV6-2 or TRBV6-3 to TRBJ2-7; the D gene is possibly TRBD1 (5 bases). This CDR3 spans 9 amino acids. Germline V gene sequence: CDR1 MNHEY, CDR2 SVGEGT. The V end lost 9 bases, the J end lost 11 bases, and 11 bases lay between the germline ends. The CDR3 region is CASGAEKYF. For the CDR3, the DNA is TGTGCCAGTGGGGCAGAGAAGTACTTC.

This clonotype was seen a few times. The genes are TRBV14 and TRBJ2-2; 10 bases are shared with TRBD1. CDR3 length: 15 residues. Germline V lookup: CDR1 SGHDN, CDR2 FVKESK. Germline trimming cut 5 bases from V and 5 bases from J; bases unmatched to any gene: 5. CDR3 region: CASSWDRGWTGELFF. The CDR3 coding sequence is TGTGCCAGCAGCTGGGACAGGGGATGGACCGGGGAGCTGTTTTTT.

This clonotype was seen many times. The J gene is TRBJ1-2, the V gene TRBV4-1; tentatively, D is TRBD1 (5 bases). The CDR3 covers 16 residues. The ends were cut back, 0 bases at V and 0 bases at J, with 11 bases in the middle. From germline, CDR1 is MGHRA and CDR2 YSYEKL. This chain's CDR3 is CASSQESVRANYGYTF. Written as DNA, the CDR3 is TGCGCCAGCAGCCAAGAAAGTGTCAGGGCTAACTATGGCTACACCTTC.

This clonotype was observed a few times. This sequence joins TRBV18 and TRBJ2-7, with a possible D match to TRBD2 (6 bases). The CDR3 is 14 residues long. CDR1 and CDR2 (germline): KGHSH, LQKENI. Trimming cost V 1 base and J 5 bases, with 12 bases left between them. CDR3: CASSPRAGEDEQYF. The CDR3 coding sequence is TGTGCCAGCTCACCACGTGCCGGGGAGGACGAGCAGTACTTC.

The gene calls are TRBV4-1 and TRBJ1-5; the D is unclear. Trimming shortened V by 4 bases and J by 2 bases, and 18 bases separated the two germline ends. The germline CDR1 and CDR2 sequences are MGHRA and YSYEKL. The CDR3 has 17 amino acids. For the CDR3, the DNA is TGCGCCAGCAGCCCCAAGAAATGGTTTGGGCGCAATCAGCCCCAGCATTTT. As protein: CASSPKKWFGRNQPQHF.

In this sample, this clonotype turned up many times. The rearrangement joins TRBV3-1 to TRBJ2-7, with TRBD2 as a possible D gene (5 bases). The ends were cut back, 3 bases at V and 5 bases at J, with 14 bases in the middle. The CDR3 sequence is 14 residues long. Germline-derived CDR1 and CDR2 are LGHDT and YNNKEL (reference sequence). CDR3 in amino acids: CASSQVEGRNEQYF. The CDR3 coding sequence is TGTGCCAGCAGCCAGGTCGAGGGAAGGAACGAGCAGTACTTC.

In this sample, this clonotype turned up many times. The gene calls are TRBV19 and TRBJ2-7; D possibly corresponds to TRBD2 (5 bases). This CDR3 contains 12 residues. The V end was cut by 1 base, the J end by 4 bases, with 5 bases between. Germline assignment: CDR1 LNHDA and CDR2 SQIVND (reference sequence). The CDR3, as DNA: TGTGCCAGTAGTATAGCGGGATACGAGCAGTACTTC. Protein sequence: CASSIAGYEQYF.

Many counts were recorded for this clonotype. The rearrangement joins TRBV18 to TRBJ1-1; the match to TRBD1 covers 7 bases. The CDR3 has 16 amino acids. Unmatched junction bases numbered 9, after V lost 3 bases and J lost 2 bases. The germline gives CDR1 KGHSH, CDR2 LQKENI. Here the CDR3 reads CASSPRQGRENTEAFF. The CDR3 DNA sequence: TGTGCCAGCTCACCCCGACAGGGTCGGGAAAACACTGAAGCTTTCTTT.

This clonotype was counted at least ten times. The chain couples TRBV20-1 to TRBJ2-5, with 7 bases fitting TRBD1. This CDR3 comprises 15 residues. Per germline, CDR1 DFQATT and CDR2 SNEGSKA (reference sequence). With 3 bases clipped from V and 4 bases from J, the junction kept 11 bases outside the gene matches. CDR3 in amino acids: CSASGARGLRETQYF. The CDR3 nucleotides are TGCAGTGCTAGTGGTGCCAGGGGGTTGAGAGAGACCCAGTACTTC.

At least ten counts were recorded for this clonotype. DNA of the CDR3: TGTGCCAGCAGTGAATCCGGGCGCTCCTACGAGCAGTACTTC. Translating gives CASSESGRSYEQYF. The chain carries TRBV6-1 and TRBJ2-7; D is undetermined. Trimming stripped 2 bases from V and 0 bases from J, with 8 bases between. CDR3 size: 14 residues. Germline loops: CDR1 MNHNS, CDR2 SASEGT.

The sample holds many counts of this clonotype. This chain uses TRBV12-3 or TRBV12-4 with TRBJ1-5, with D hard to call. CDR3 size: 13 residues. V was clipped by 4 bases and J by 3 bases, with 7 bases between them. The CDR3 sequence: CASSSTYNQPQHF. Here the CDR3 DNA reads TGTGCCAGCAGTTCGACATACAATCAGCCCCAGCATTTT.

CDR3 amino acids: CASSQGWPGWSNQPQHF. As DNA, the CDR3 is TGCGCCAGCAGCCAAGGTTGGCCGGGGTGGAGCAATCAGCCCCAGCATTTT. The chain joins TRBV4-1 to TRBJ1-5; no reliable D call. V lost 1 base and J lost 1, with 14 bases in between. There are 17 residues in the CDR3. Germline V gene sequence: CDR1 MGHRA, CDR2 YSYEKL.

The table lists this clonotype with many counts. The chain combines TRBV15 with TRBJ1-2; D gene unclear. The CDR3 loop spans 11 amino acids. Germline V gene sequence: CDR1 LNHNV, CDR2 YYDKDF (reference sequence). The V end was cut by 8 bases, the J end by 1 base, with 5 bases between. CDR3 nucleotides: TGTGCCACCGCTCGTAACTATGGCTACACCTTC. Its protein is CATARNYGYTF. The variable domain in full, with the rest retrieved from reference TRBV15 and TRBJ1-2, is DAMVIQNPRYQVTQFGKPVTLSCSQTLNHNVMYWYQQKSSQAPKLLFHYYDKDFNNEADTPDNFQSRRPNTSFCFLDIRSPGLGDTAMYLCATARNYGYTFGSGTRLTVV.

This clonotype was detected ten times or more. The CDR3 DNA reads TGTGCCACCAGCAGGCCGGGACAGGGTGGGCTCGAGCAGTACTTC. This encodes CATSRPGQGGLEQYF. This chain links TRBV15 with TRBJ2-7, with TRBD1 matching 9 bases. The germline gives CDR1 LNHNV, CDR2 YYDKDF (reference sequence). The length of the CDR3 is 15 residues. V was pared by 3 bases and J by 6 bases, with 9 bases of the junction left unmatched.

This clonotype was observed many times. This rearrangement joins TRBV24-1 to TRBJ2-7; D gene unclear. The germline gives CDR1 KGHDR, CDR2 SFDVKD. V lost 12 bases, J lost 5 bases, and 7 bases lay in between. This CDR3 has 9 residues. CDR3 loop: CAAHNEQYF. The CDR3 DNA reads TGTGCCGCACATAACGAGCAGTACTTC.

This clonotype was seen many times. The chain links TRBV28 to TRBJ1-2, with 7 bases lining up with TRBD1. V shed 3 bases, J shed 1 base, and the junction held 11 bases outside the gene matches. The CDR3 length is 17 residues. Germline CDR1 MDHEN, CDR2 SYDVKM. CDR3 DNA: TGTGCCAGCAGTTTCGTCCTTCCCCGACAGGGTAACTATGGCTACACCTTC. This encodes CASSFVLPRQGNYGYTF.

The chain employs TRBV29-1 and TRBJ1-1; possibly TRBD1 for D (5 bases). This CDR3 is built from 12 residues. The germline V gene has CDR1 SQVTM and CDR2 ANQGSEA. The germline V and J ends were trimmed by 3 bases and 1 base, with 6 bases remaining between them. CDR3 sequence reads: CSVEGTNTEAFF. The DNA of the CDR3 is TGCAGCGTTGAGGGGACGAACACTGAAGCTTTCTTT. Full variable domain (rest looked up from reference TRBV29-1 and TRBJ1-1): SAVISQKPSRDICQRGTSLTIQCQVDSQVTMMFWYRQQPGQSLTLIATANQGSEATYESGFVIDKFPISRPNLTFSTLTVSNMSPEDSSIYLCSVEGTNTEAFFGQGTRLTVV.

CDR3 sequence (DNA): TGTGCCAGCAGTTTTCTTTCTGGTCCCTACGAGCAGTACTTC. Translating gives CASSFLSGPYEQYF. The chain has TRBV12-3 or TRBV12-4 and TRBJ2-7; the D is unclear. V dropped 3 bases and J dropped 2 bases, with 11 bases sitting between them. The length of the CDR3 is 14 residues.

This clonotype was detected many times. The chain joins TRBV24-1 to TRBJ1-1, with D tentatively TRBD1 (6 bases). Germline CDR1 KGHDR, CDR2 SFDVKD. With 4 bases removed from V and 11 bases from J, the gap between germline ends came to 22 bases. The CDR3 runs 15 residues. The CDR3 loop is CATSDLGDTALGAFF. CDR3 nucleotides: TGTGCCACCAGTGACCTGGGGGACACCGCACTGGGGGCTTTCTTT.

This clonotype was seen many times. This chain connects TRBV6-5 to TRBJ1-1; TRBD1 aligns across 10 bases. CDR3 length equals 14 residues. J was trimmed by 3 bases and V by 6 bases; bases with no gene match: 4. Germline V CDR1 and CDR2: MNHEY, SVGAGI. The CDR3 DNA reads TGTGCCAGCAGCCTGGACAGGGGGGACACTGAAGCTTTCTTT. This gives the protein CASSLDRGDTEAFF.

This clonotype was counted ten times or more. This chain connects TRBV6-4 to TRBJ1-2; TRBD1 agrees at 8 bases. V was pared by 6 bases and J by 3 bases, with 12 bases of the junction left unmatched. This CDR3 comprises 16 residues. From germline, CDR1 is MRHNA and CDR2 SNTAGT. The CDR3 here is CASRDGTGLNDYGYTF. The CDR3 bases are TGTGCCAGCAGGGACGGGACAGGCTTGAATGACTATGGCTACACCTTC.

This clonotype was observed once. Just one base apart from a much larger clone, this may be a read error. This CDR3 fails to terminate in the conserved phenylalanine or tryptophan, so it likely reflects a read error. This rearrangement joins TRBV9 to TRBJ1-2, with D possibly being TRBD1 (6 bases). The CDR3 covers 15 residues. V shed 3 bases and J shed 0 bases, with 12 bases lying between them. Germline V gives CDR1 SGDLS, CDR2 YYNGEE. As DNA, the CDR3 is TGTGCCAGCAGCGCCCGGGGGCTGGCTAACTATGGCTACACCTTG. Its translation is CASSARGLANYGYTL.

This clonotype was counted ten times or more. The chain uses TRBV5-1 and TRBJ1-3, with D possibly matching TRBD1 (6 bases). The CDR3 runs 15 residues. V shed 4 bases and J shed 1 base, with 12 bases lying between them. Germline CDR1 SGHRS, CDR2 YFSETQ. The CDR3 DNA is TGCGCCAGCAGCACGACAGGTGGATCTGGAAACACCATATATTTT. Protein sequence: CASSTTGGSGNTIYF.

DNA for the CDR3: TGCGCCAGCAGGGAGACAGGGGATCAGCCCCAGCATTTT. Its translation is CASRETGDQPQHF. The chain links TRBV5-1 to TRBJ1-5; TRBD1 agrees at 8 bases. Germline-derived CDR1 and CDR2 are SGHRS and YFSETQ. The CDR3 loop spans 13 amino acids. The V gene end was trimmed by 5 bases and the J gene end by 5 bases; junction bases not matched to a gene: 3.

This chain connects TRBV6-2 or TRBV6-3 to TRBJ2-7, with D possibly called TRBD1 or TRBD2 (6 bases each). The CDR3 consists of 11 residues. Germline V CDR1 and CDR2: MNHEY, SVGEGT. V was cut by 10 bases and J by 12 bases, with 19 bases left in between. This CDR3 is CAIRDSGDPYF. CDR3 nucleotides: TGTGCCATCAGGGACTCAGGGGACCCGTACTTC.

Worth noting for this clonotype: The junction departs from germline at one end; a sequencing error may be responsible. The V and J genes are TRBV6-9 and TRBJ1-2; no definite D call. Germline V CDR1 and CDR2: MNHGY, SVAAGI. There are 12 residues in the CDR3. CDR3 nucleotide sequence: TGCGCCAGCAGATCCGGATTTCCTAAGGGCACCTTC. It specifies CASRSGFPKGTF.

This clonotype has a count of ten or more. The genes are TRBV2 and TRBJ2-7; possible D gene TRBD1, 6 bases. Germline assignment: CDR1 SNHLY and CDR2 FYNNEI. The germline V and J ends were trimmed by 4 bases and 5 bases, with 21 bases remaining between them. The length of the CDR3 is 16 residues. CDR3 nucleotide sequence: TGTGCCAGCAGTGGGGGCCCGAACAGGGTTACCCACGAGCAGTACTTC. This sequence encodes CASSGGPNRVTHEQYF.

This clonotype was counted many times. The V gene is TRBV2, the J gene TRBJ1-5; the D is unclear. V was clipped by 2 bases and J by 9 bases, with 14 bases between them. Germline V gene sequence: CDR1 SNHLY, CDR2 FYNNEI. CDR3 length equals 14 residues. DNA of the CDR3: TGTGCCAGCAGTGAACCGGCACTAATAAGGCCCCAGCATTTT. Its protein is CASSEPALIRPQHF.

This clonotype has at least ten counts. The CDR3 DNA reads TGTGCCAGCAGCTTACCGGGACAGGGCGGAACTGAAGCTTTCTTT. It yields the protein CASSLPGQGGTEAFF. This rearrangement joins TRBV7-9 to TRBJ1-1, with 9 bases identical to TRBD1. V was pared by 2 bases and J by 5 bases, with 6 bases of the junction left unmatched. The germline gives CDR1 SEHNR, CDR2 FQNEAQ (reference sequence). The CDR3 runs to 15 residues.

This clonotype was observed at least ten times. The chain uses TRBV12-3 or TRBV12-4 and TRBJ1-5, with a possible D match to TRBD1 (5 bases). This CDR3 contains 14 residues. Trimming took off 3 bases at V and 4 bases at J, with 10 bases between the two ends. The CDR3 region has the DNA TGTGCCAGCAGTTTGCGGGGGATGAATCAGCCCCAGCATTTT. It codes for CASSLRGMNQPQHF.